Sequencing of this T cell receptor (beta chain) was carried out in a study of T cells in Graves' hyperthyroidism and ophthalmopathy. TCR beta CDR3 regions were amplified from RNA. First-round RT-PCR with HTBI primers amplified the TCR CDR3 region. TCRdb fed the multiplex PCR reads into MiXCR, producing one record per CDR3 protein. Among some 690,000 distinct CDR3 sequences listed, approximately 15% were seen once. A patient was excluded if there was uncontrolled infection, other autoimmune disease, pregnancy or lactation. The sample holds many counts of this clonotype. Its antigen is not known. The CDR3 loop spans 14 amino acids. Trimming removed 1 base from V and 2 bases from J, with 9 bases in between. CDR1 and CDR2 (germline): SGHAT, FQNNGV. Findings and caveats of the study: Stable hyperthyroidism and ophthalmopathy were separated using 13 V-J signatures.

Material: blood. The clonotype originates from a man aged 45-65 years with Graves' hyperthyroidism. The chain combines TRBV11-2 with TRBJ2-7, with D possibly matching TRBD2 (6 bases). The CDR3 here is CASSLGLDPYEQYF. The CDR3 DNA is TGTGCCAGCAGCTTAGGACTAGACCCCTACGAGCAGTACTTC. The full variable domain, in which reference TRBV11-2 and TRBJ2-7 provide the parts outside the CDR3, is EAGVAQSPRYKIIEKRQSVAFWCNPISGHATLYWYQQILGQGPKLLIQFQNNGVVDDSQLPKDRFSAERLKGVDSTLKIQPAKLEDSAVYLCASSLGLDPYEQYFGPGTRLTVT.